The 32 T cell receptor beta chains in this list originate from one sample, sequenced in a study of beta chain features in type 1 diabetes. Broader study findings: All four CD4+ subsets of Type 1 diabetes patients contained TCRB CDR3s that were moderately but significantly shorter.

Every isolated RNA sample was fully reverse transcribed, so sequencing captured expressed TCRB transcripts. Only in-frame clones appear in the TCRdb table, and some are missing; sequencing was by immunoSEQ multiplex PCR. The sample lists approximately 60,000 clones, 40% to 60% occurring once. Antigen specificity for these receptors is unknown. The source material was Tregs from blood. The source of these receptors is a woman aged 40 to 55 with type 1 diabetes.

V gene TRBV6-1 combines with J gene TRBJ1-5; 7 nucleotides align to TRBD1. Germline V gene data show CDR1 as MNHNS and CDR2 as SASEGT. The junction had 6 bases not matched to a gene; V was cut back by 6 bases and J by 4 bases. The CDR3 extends over 14 amino acids. In DNA form, the CDR3 reads TGTGCCAGCAGGACTACAGGGGTGAATCAGCCCCAGCATTTT. It translates to CASRTTGVNQPQHF.

The rearrangement joins TRBV6-5 to TRBJ2-3; tentative D call: TRBD2 (5 bases). CDR1 is MNHEY and CDR2 is SVGAGI in the germline V gene. V lost 7 bases, J lost 5 bases, and 16 bases lay in between. The CDR3 extends over 14 amino acids. CDR3 coding DNA: TGTGCCAGCAAGACCGGCGGGCCCGGAGATACGCAGTATTTT. This sequence encodes CASKTGGPGDTQYF.

This clone showed up just a few times. V usage is TRBV28 and J usage is TRBJ1-5; 11 positions match TRBD1. Germline values: CDR1 MDHEN, CDR2 SYDVKM. This CDR3 contains 13 residues. The V segment lost 8 bases and the J segment 7 bases; nucleotides outside the gene matches: 4. DNA of the CDR3: TGTGCCAGCTGGACAGGGGGCATACAGCCCCAGCATTTT. Residues: CASWTGGIQPQHF.

The rearrangement uses TRBV7-2 and TRBJ2-4; maybe TRBD2 (7 bases). This CDR3 contains 15 residues. V lost 5 bases and J 7 bases, leaving 18 bases between the germline ends. Germline V gene data show CDR1 as SGHTA and CDR2 as FQGNSA. The CDR3 spells CASSPMSEGGNIQYF. The CDR3 nucleotides read TGTGCCAGCAGCCCGATGTCTGAGGGGGGGAACATTCAGTACTTC.

The chain uses TRBV10-3 and TRBJ1-5; weak D call: TRBD1 (6 bases). This CDR3 has 15 amino acids. Germline V CDR1 and CDR2: ENHRY, SYGVKD. With 2 bases removed from V and 3 bases from J, the gap between germline ends came to 11 bases. In nucleotides, the CDR3 is TGTGCCATCAGTGAGGGGCAGGGGATCAATCAGCCCCAGCATTTT. This encodes CAISEGQGINQPQHF.

The chain carries TRBV7-8 and TRBJ2-7; D gene uncertain. From germline, CDR1 is SGHVS and CDR2 FQNEAQ. With 1 base removed from V and 0 bases from J, the gap between germline ends came to 16 bases. The CDR3 loop spans 17 amino acids. CDR3 sequence reads: CASSLGRGAPSSYEQYF. CDR3 sequence (DNA): TGTGCCAGCAGCTTAGGGCGCGGAGCTCCAAGCTCCTACGAGCAGTACTTC. The full variable domain, its missing parts supplied by reference TRBV7-8 and TRBJ2-7, is GAGVSQSPRYKVAKRGQDVALRCDPISGHVSLFWYQQALGQGPEFLTYFQNEAQLDKSGLPSDRFFAERPEGSVSTLKIQRTQQEDSAVYLCASSLGRGAPSSYEQYFGPGTRLTVT.

This clone was picked up a small number of times. This chain joins TRBV6-6 and TRBJ2-1; perhaps TRBD1 as D (6 bases). The V gene lost 5 bases and the J gene lost 10 bases, with 15 bases spanning the gap. The CDR3 is made up of 13 amino acids. The germline gives CDR1 MNHNY, CDR2 SVGAGI (reference sequence). Written as DNA, the CDR3 is TGTGCCAGCAGTCCGACAGGCCTCAGGGAGCAGTTCTTC. Protein sequence: CASSPTGLREQFF.

V usage is TRBV4-1 and J usage is TRBJ1-6, with D hard to call. Between the trimmed V and J ends, which lost 0 bases and 6 bases, there was a span of 15 bases. CDR3 length: 17 amino acids. The germline gives CDR1 MGHRA, CDR2 YSYEKL. Written as DNA, the CDR3 is TGCGCCAGCAGCCAAGATCCCCGGGGAGGGATTAATTCACCCCTCCACTTT. It is translated as CASSQDPRGGINSPLHF.

This clone has ten or more counts. V usage is TRBV5-1 and J usage is TRBJ1-2, with a tentative D call TRBD1 (5 bases). Germline CDR1 is SGHRS and CDR2 is YFSETQ. V lost 1 base to trimming and J lost 4 bases, with 14 bases between them. CDR3 size: 15 residues. CDR3 bases: TGCGCCAGCAGCTTGCAGGCAGGGCTGAGCTATGGCTACACCTTC. Its protein is CASSLQAGLSYGYTF. The variable domain in full, with the rest retrieved from reference TRBV5-1 and TRBJ1-2, is KAGVTQTPRYLIKTRGQQVTLSCSPISGHRSVSWYQQTPGQGLQFLFEYFSETQRNKGNFPGRFSGRQFSNSRSEMNVSTLELGDSALYLCASSLQAGLSYGYTFGSGTRLTVV.

The rearrangement links TRBV7-9 to TRBJ2-4, with D perhaps TRBD2 (6 bases). V was cut by 2 bases and J by 6 bases, with 11 bases left in between. The germline V gene has CDR1 SEHNR and CDR2 FQNEAQ (reference sequence). The CDR3 covers 14 residues. The CDR3 loop is CASSLIGGGNIQYF. The CDR3 DNA follows: TGTGCCAGCAGCTTAATTGGGGGAGGAAACATTCAGTACTTC.

The chain links TRBV7-9 to TRBJ1-3; tentatively, D is TRBD1 (5 bases). Germline assignment: CDR1 SEHNR and CDR2 FQNEAQ (reference sequence). Between the trimmed V and J ends, which lost 0 bases and 0 bases, there was a span of 9 bases. The CDR3 has 16 amino acids. The CDR3 loop reads CASSLARDSSGNTIYF. The CDR3 DNA reads as TGTGCCAGCAGCTTAGCAAGGGACTCCTCTGGAAACACCATATATTTT.

The chain carries TRBV5-1 and TRBJ1-1; D remains unclear. CDR1 and CDR2 (germline): SGHRS, YFSETQ. V was pared by 7 bases and J by 7 bases, with 11 bases between. The CDR3 loop spans 11 amino acids. The CDR3 DNA follows: TGCGCCAGCTCTTCCCCCGGTGAAGCTTTCTTT. Its protein product is CASSSPGEAFF.

Only a few counts were recorded for this clone. The chain has TRBV29-1 and TRBJ2-7; perhaps TRBD2 as D (6 bases). The germline V gene has CDR1 SQVTM and CDR2 ANQGSEA. CDR3 length: 12 amino acids. Trimming removed 7 bases from V and 4 bases from J, with 14 bases in between. CDR3 protein: CSGGDPWYEQYF. The CDR3 DNA reads as TGCAGCGGGGGGGACCCTTGGTACGAGCAGTACTTC.

In DNA form, the CDR3 reads TGTGCCAGCAGCTTAGTTGGCAGTTCAGGTGTTGAGCAGTTCTTC. Translating gives CASSLVGSSGVEQFF. The rearrangement joins TRBV7-8 to TRBJ2-1; D remains ambiguous. Per germline, CDR1 SGHVS and CDR2 FQNEAQ. This CDR3 has 15 amino acids. V gave up 1 base and J gave up 9 bases, with 16 bases separating them.

V and J are TRBV7-9 and TRBJ2-5, with D uncertain. This CDR3 is 14 amino acids long. V gave up 0 bases and J gave up 0 bases, with 5 bases separating them. Germline assignment: CDR1 SEHNR and CDR2 FQNEAQ (reference sequence). The CDR3 DNA follows: TGTGCCAGCAGCTTAGCCCTGTACCAAGAGACCCAGTACTTC. Translated, it gives CASSLALYQETQYF.

This clone was recorded a few times. The chain recombines TRBV29-1 with TRBJ1-2; D is possibly TRBD1 (5 bases). This CDR3 has 13 residues. Germline values: CDR1 SQVTM, CDR2 ANQGSEA. V lost 6 bases and J 4 bases, leaving 15 bases between the germline ends. Here the CDR3 reads CSVGDDSFYGYTF. As DNA, the CDR3 is TGCAGCGTGGGCGATGACAGCTTCTATGGCTACACCTTC.

The rearrangement uses TRBV7-8 and TRBJ2-2; D unclear. The germline V and J ends were trimmed by 3 bases and 4 bases, with 12 bases remaining between them. The length of the CDR3 is 15 residues. Germline CDR1 reads SGHVS; CDR2 reads FQNEAQ. CDR3 region: CASSFGRSPTGELFF. The CDR3 DNA follows: TGTGCCAGCAGCTTTGGTCGGTCACCCACCGGGGAGCTGTTTTTT.

The chain carries TRBV28 and TRBJ2-7, with D possibly TRBD2 on 6 matching bases. Germline V gene data show CDR1 as MDHEN and CDR2 as SYDVKM. V lost 7 bases and J lost 3, with 10 bases in between. This CDR3 spans 12 amino acids. DNA of the CDR3: TGTGCCAGCACCCGACTAGGCTACGAGCAGTACTTC. It specifies CASTRLGYEQYF.

The chain is built from TRBV7-2 and TRBJ1-6; D is ambiguous. Deletions cut 1 base from V and 14 bases from J, with 12 bases between. The germline V gene encodes CDR1 SGHTA and CDR2 FQGNSA. The length of the CDR3 is 13 residues. The CDR3 loop reads CASSLVNAPALHF. In nucleotides, the CDR3 is TGTGCCAGCAGCTTAGTTAACGCGCCGGCCCTCCACTTT.

The chain uses TRBV7-2 and TRBJ2-2, with a possible D match to TRBD2 (6 bases). Germline V gives CDR1 SGHTA, CDR2 FQGNSA. The CDR3 contains 16 residues. The V and J ends lost 3 bases and 4 bases respectively, with 15 bases between them. CDR3 nucleotide sequence: TGTGCCAGCAGCTTGGCGCCGGCGGGAACCACCGGGGAGCTGTTTTTT. Amino acid sequence: CASSLAPAGTTGELFF.

This rearrangement joins TRBV7-9 to TRBJ2-2, with D unclear. Germline lookup yields CDR1 SEHNR and CDR2 FQNEAQ (reference sequence). The CDR3 has 15 residues. V lost 5 bases, J lost 0 bases, and 10 bases lay in between. The CDR3 reads CASSRGQTNTGELFF. The CDR3 DNA follows: TGTGCCAGCAGCCGTGGGCAGACGAACACCGGGGAGCTGTTTTTT.

This chain uses TRBV7-8 with TRBJ2-7; weak D call: TRBD2 (6 bases). The CDR3 covers 14 residues. V lost 7 bases and J 5 bases, leaving 18 bases between the germline ends. CDR1 is SGHVS and CDR2 is FQNEAQ in the germline V gene. The CDR3 sequence: CASIPRERGDEQYF. The CDR3 region has the DNA TGTGCCAGCATCCCACGGGAGCGCGGCGACGAGCAGTACTTC.

This clone was observed a few times. The chain employs TRBV7-2 and TRBJ2-2; TRBD2 matches at 13 bases. The V and J ends lost 6 bases and 8 bases, in that order; junction bases with no gene match: 12. This CDR3 spans 17 amino acids. CDR1 and CDR2 (germline): SGHTA, FQGNSA. CDR3 loop: CASRDTGTSGVAGELFF. For the CDR3, the DNA is TGTGCCAGCAGGGACACCGGGACTAGCGGGGTGGCTGGGGAGCTGTTTTTT.

V gene TRBV28 combines with J gene TRBJ2-4; D not resolved. This CDR3 is 15 amino acids long. From germline, CDR1 is MDHEN and CDR2 SYDVKM. V was shortened by 6 bases and J by 1 base, with 13 bases between the two germline ends. The CDR3 region has the DNA TGTGCCAGCAGCGAACTCCAGAGGGCCAAAAACATTCAGTACTTC. This gives the protein CASSELQRAKNIQYF.

The table lists this clone with a few counts. The V and J genes are TRBV7-2 and TRBJ2-2, with D perhaps TRBD1 (5 bases). The CDR3 consists of 14 residues. Germline V CDR1 and CDR2: SGHTA, FQGNSA. The V gene lost 7 bases and the J gene lost 4 bases, with 13 bases spanning the gap. The CDR3: CASTKGESTGELFF. CDR3 nucleotide sequence: TGTGCCAGCACGAAAGGGGAATCCACCGGGGAGCTGTTTTTT. Full variable domain (outside the CDR3, taken from reference TRBV7-2 and TRBJ2-2): GAGVSQSPSNKVTEKGKDVELRCDPISGHTALYWYRQSLGQGLEFLIYFQGNSAPDKSGLPSDRFSAERTGGSVSTLTIQRTQQEDSAVYLCASTKGESTGELFFGEGSRLTVL.

This chain uses TRBV28 with TRBJ2-1; perhaps TRBD1 as D (5 bases). The CDR3 loop spans 13 amino acids. Trimming stripped 5 bases from V and 8 bases from J, with 13 bases between. Germline loops: CDR1 MDHEN, CDR2 SYDVKM. The CDR3 sequence: CASSPQGGDEQFF. CDR3 in DNA: TGTGCCAGCAGTCCTCAGGGTGGGGATGAGCAGTTCTTC.

This clone came up a few times. The gene calls are TRBV6-1 and TRBJ2-2, with D tentatively TRBD2 (5 bases). CDR1 and CDR2 (germline): MNHNS, SASEGT. This CDR3 contains 15 residues. V lost 11 bases and J 4 bases, leaving 20 bases between the germline ends. This CDR3 reads CAARRTEAGTGELFF. Written as DNA, the CDR3 is TGTGCCGCGAGAAGGACGGAGGCGGGCACCGGGGAGCTGTTTTTT.

The DNA for the CDR3 is TGCGCCAGCAGCCAAGAGCCCAGCTACGAGCAGTACTTC. Amino acids: CASSQEPSYEQYF. The V gene is TRBV4-1, the J gene TRBJ2-7, with D hard to call. The germline V and J ends were trimmed by 0 bases and 3 bases, with 6 bases remaining between them. Germline V gene data show CDR1 as MGHRA and CDR2 as YSYEKL. There are 13 residues in the CDR3.

The CDR3 here is CASSSVTANYGYTF. The CDR3 DNA reads as TGTGCCAGCAGTTCGGTTACAGCTAACTATGGCTACACCTTC. V usage is TRBV6-5 and J usage is TRBJ1-2, with D hard to call. Germline CDR1 is MNHEY and CDR2 is SVGAGI. CDR3 length equals 14 residues. With 4 bases removed from V and 0 bases from J, the gap between germline ends came to 9 bases.

The chain couples TRBV9 to TRBJ2-3; a weak D match, TRBD1 (6 bases). This CDR3 comprises 15 residues. The V gene's germline CDR1 is SGDLS and CDR2 YYNGEE. The ends were cut back, 3 bases at V and 4 bases at J, with 15 bases in the middle. CDR3 nucleotides: TGTGCCAGCAGCGGACCGGGACATACTTCAGATACGCAGTATTTT. This sequence encodes CASSGPGHTSDTQYF. Filled out from reference TRBV9 and TRBJ2-3, the complete variable domain reads DSGVTQTPKHLITATGQRVTLRCSPRSGDLSVYWYQQSLDQGLQFLIQYYNGEERAKGNILERFSAQQFPDLHSELNLSSLELGDSALYFCASSGPGHTSDTQYFGPGTRLTVL.

This clone came up a few times. The J gene is TRBJ1-2, the V gene TRBV7-2; 7 bases align to TRBD1. Germline lookup yields CDR1 SGHTA and CDR2 FQGNSA. V was pared by 3 bases and J by 8 bases, with 9 bases of the junction left unmatched. The CDR3 runs to 14 residues. The CDR3 region is CASSFDDRVKGYTF. The CDR3 coding sequence is TGTGCCAGCAGCTTTGACGACAGGGTTAAAGGCTACACCTTC.

Only a few counts were recorded for this clone. V and J are TRBV7-2 and TRBJ2-7; the D gene is possibly TRBD1 (6 bases). This CDR3 comprises 15 residues. Germline CDR1 is SGHTA and CDR2 is FQGNSA. The V end lost 4 bases, the J end lost 1 base, and 14 bases lay between the germline ends. The CDR3 loop is CASSYDRRPSYEQYF. The CDR3 nucleotides read TGTGCCAGCAGCTATGACAGGAGACCTTCCTACGAGCAGTACTTC.